These 16 T cell receptor beta chains came from one sample sequenced in a study of blood T cell repertoires in COVID-19. TCRdb's copy holds only in-frame clones and misses some; the assay was immunoSEQ multiplex PCR. The sample records around 250,000 clones, roughly 90% being singletons. The sample was PBMCs or T cells enriched from blood (not recorded which). Receptors originate from a man in his forties who had been exposed to COVID-19.

The chain is built from TRBV15 and TRBJ1-5; the D is unclear. CDR3 length equals 13 residues. Per the germline V gene, CDR1 is LNHNV and CDR2 is YYDKDF (reference sequence). Trimming took off 0 bases at V and 5 bases at J, with 5 bases between the two ends. CDR3 sequence reads: CATSRDLYQPQHF. CDR3 sequence (DNA): TGTGCCACCAGCAGAGATCTTTATCAGCCCCAGCATTTT.

J is TRBJ1-2 and V is TRBV6-5; 9 positions match TRBD1. Germline V CDR1 and CDR2: MNHEY, SVGAGI. V lost 6 bases and J lost 2; bases outside the gene matches: 7. The CDR3 extends over 15 amino acids. CDR3: CASRPDRGGNYGYTF. CDR3 nucleotides: TGTGCCAGCAGACCGGACAGGGGCGGAAACTATGGCTACACCTTC.

The chain is built from TRBV3-1 (or the pseudogene TRBV3-2) and TRBJ2-7, with D possibly TRBD2 on 5 matching bases. Germline CDR1 reads LGHDT; CDR2 reads YNNKEL (reference sequence). The CDR3 totals 15 residues. Trimming left V 3 bases short and J 4 bases short, with 16 bases between. CDR3 coding DNA: TGTGCCAGCAGCCAGGAGGTCGTTTCGGGATACGAGCAGTACTTC. Its protein product is CASSQEVVSGYEQYF.

The CDR3, as DNA: TGCGCCAGCAGCGAAGCTAGCGGAACGGCCTACAATGAGCAGTTCTTC. This sequence encodes CASSEASGTAYNEQFF. The V call is TRBV5-1, the J call TRBJ2-1, with 7 bases fitting TRBD2. The germline V gene has CDR1 SGHRS and CDR2 YFSETQ. This CDR3 has 16 amino acids. The V gene end was trimmed by 4 bases and the J gene end by 2 bases; junction bases not matched to a gene: 9. The complete variable domain, with remaining parts taken from reference TRBV5-1 and TRBJ2-1, reads KAGVTQTPRYLIKTRGQQVTLSCSPISGHRSVSWYQQTPGQGLQFLFEYFSETQRNKGNFPGRFSGRQFSNSRSEMNVSTLELGDSALYLCASSEASGTAYNEQFFGPGTRLTVL.

V is TRBV15 and J is TRBJ1-5, with D unclear. The germline V gene encodes CDR1 LNHNV and CDR2 YYDKDF (reference sequence). The germline V and J ends were trimmed by 0 bases and 5 bases, with 11 bases remaining between them. This CDR3 has 15 residues. The CDR3 sequence is CATSREAAMDQPQHF. Written as DNA, the CDR3 is TGTGCCACCAGCAGAGAGGCGGCAATGGATCAGCCCCAGCATTTT.

The chain links TRBV6-5 to TRBJ1-6; 8 bases agree with TRBD1. Germline values: CDR1 MNHEY, CDR2 SVGAGI. V shed 4 bases, J shed 7 bases, and the junction held 9 bases outside the gene matches. The CDR3 length is 16 residues. The chain's CDR3 is CASSSPRTGKNSPLHF. CDR3 bases: TGTGCCAGCAGTTCACCTCGGACAGGGAAGAATTCACCCCTCCACTTT.

This CDR3 reads CAWSDLGRGSYNSPLHF. DNA for the CDR3: TGTGCCTGGAGTGACCTCGGCAGGGGTTCCTATAATTCACCCCTCCACTTT. The J gene is TRBJ1-6, the V gene TRBV30; TRBD1 is a possible D gene (6 bases). This CDR3 comprises 17 residues. Trimming removed 1 base at V and 1 base at J, with 14 bases between. Germline V CDR1 and CDR2: GTSNPN, SVGIG (reference sequence).

This clone occurred a few times. The CDR3 nucleotides read TGTGCCAGCACAAATACTCGGGACTCTTGGAGCGCTGAAGCTTTCTTT. Residues: CASTNTRDSWSAEAFF. The chain employs TRBV3-1 (or the pseudogene TRBV3-2) and TRBJ1-1; D is possibly TRBD1 (5 bases). V gave up 7 bases and J gave up 6 bases, with 24 bases separating them. This CDR3 is built from 16 residues. The germline V gene encodes CDR1 LGHDT and CDR2 YNNKEL (reference sequence).

The chain is built from TRBV30 and TRBJ1-6; possible D gene TRBD1, 5 bases. CDR1 and CDR2 (germline): GTSNPN, SVGIG (reference sequence). V gave up 1 base and J gave up 11 bases, with 15 bases separating them. The CDR3 runs 14 residues. The CDR3 reads CAWSAQGGDPPLHF. The CDR3 DNA sequence: TGTGCCTGGAGTGCCCAGGGAGGGGATCCACCCCTCCACTTT.

This clone was found once. The chain has TRBV27 and TRBJ1-6; D may be TRBD1 (6 bases). This CDR3 comprises 16 residues. V was pared by 6 bases and J by 0 bases, with 12 bases between. The V gene's germline CDR1 is MNHEY and CDR2 SMNVEV (reference sequence). CDR3 nucleotides: TGTGCCAGCAGAAGGACAGCTAGCTCCTATAATTCACCCCTCCACTTT. Translation: CASRRTASSYNSPLHF.

The rearrangement joins TRBV7-2 to TRBJ1-5, with 10 bases aligning to TRBD1. The length of the CDR3 is 16 residues. V trimming: 4 bases; J trimming: 6 bases; junction bases outside the gene matches: 9. The germline V gene has CDR1 SGHTA and CDR2 FQGNSA. The CDR3 coding sequence is TGTGCCAGCAGCTCACCCGGGACAGGGGCGGCTCAGCCCCAGCATTTT. Protein: CASSSPGTGAAQPQHF.

As concerns this clone: Different DNA sequences within this sample yield the same CDR3. The rearrangement links TRBV4-3 to TRBJ2-7; the D is unclear. Per germline, CDR1 LGHNA and CDR2 YSLEER. CDR3 length: 13 amino acids. Deletions cut 0 bases from V and 0 bases from J, with 3 bases between. The CDR3 loop reads CASSQDSSYEQYF. The CDR3 nucleotides read TGCGCCAGCAGCCAAGACAGCTCCTACGAGCAGTACTTC.

V usage is TRBV29-1 and J usage is TRBJ2-7; tentative D call: TRBD1 (6 bases). The germline V gene has CDR1 SQVTM and CDR2 ANQGSEA. V lost 6 bases and J 0 bases, leaving 12 bases between the germline ends. The CDR3 totals 13 residues. CDR3 residues: CSVTGKTSYEQYF. DNA of the CDR3: TGCAGCGTGACAGGAAAAACCTCCTACGAGCAGTACTTC.

V is TRBV3-1 (or the pseudogene TRBV3-2) and J is TRBJ1-5, with D tentatively TRBD1 (6 bases). Per germline, CDR1 LGHDT and CDR2 YNNKEL (reference sequence). Trimming removed 2 bases from V and 0 bases from J, with 11 bases in between. There are 16 residues in the CDR3. The CDR3 here is CASSQTGHYSNQPQHF. CDR3 DNA sequence: TGTGCCAGCAGCCAAACGGGACACTATAGCAATCAGCCCCAGCATTTT.

The J gene is TRBJ2-5, the V gene TRBV9, with 10 bases lining up with TRBD2. This CDR3 has 17 amino acids. Germline V gives CDR1 SGDLS, CDR2 YYNGEE. Unmatched junction bases numbered 9, after V lost 0 bases and J lost 4 bases. CDR3 sequence: CASSVGLASGSLETQYF. The CDR3 DNA sequence: TGTGCCAGCAGCGTAGGGTTGGCTAGCGGGAGTCTAGAGACCCAGTACTTC. The full variable domain, in which reference TRBV9 and TRBJ2-5 provide the parts outside the CDR3, is DSGVTQTPKHLITATGQRVTLRCSPRSGDLSVYWYQQSLDQGLQFLIQYYNGEERAKGNILERFSAQQFPDLHSELNLSSLELGDSALYFCASSVGLASGSLETQYFGPGTRLLVL.

The V call is TRBV10-3, the J call TRBJ1-1; 7 nucleotides align to TRBD1. The CDR3 loop spans 14 amino acids. The V and J ends lost 2 bases and 0 bases, in that order; junction bases with no gene match: 0. CDR1 and CDR2 (germline): ENHRY, SYGVKD. CDR3 DNA sequence: TGTGCCATCAGTGAGGGACAGGTGAACACTGAAGCTTTCTTT. Translating gives CAISEGQVNTEAFF.